Listed here is a single TCR beta chain. This sample was included in a study of control samples from healthy donors and cancer patients. Unmatched junction bases numbered 8, after V lost 6 bases and J lost 2 bases. The CDR3 is made up of 15 amino acids. The germline CDR1 and CDR2 sequences are MDHEN and SYDVKM. TCRdb keeps only in-frame clones here, not all; method: immunoSEQ multiplex PCR. The sample contains approximately 110,000 clones, approximately 89% of which appear only once. The TCR comes from a woman aged 18-29 years in good health. The specimen was blood. The chain employs TRBV28 and TRBJ2-7, with 9 bases identical to TRBD2. The CDR3 sequence: CASSPFGGGAYEQYF. CDR3 in DNA: TGTGCCAGCAGCCCCTTCGGCGGGGGGGCCTACGAGCAGTACTTC.